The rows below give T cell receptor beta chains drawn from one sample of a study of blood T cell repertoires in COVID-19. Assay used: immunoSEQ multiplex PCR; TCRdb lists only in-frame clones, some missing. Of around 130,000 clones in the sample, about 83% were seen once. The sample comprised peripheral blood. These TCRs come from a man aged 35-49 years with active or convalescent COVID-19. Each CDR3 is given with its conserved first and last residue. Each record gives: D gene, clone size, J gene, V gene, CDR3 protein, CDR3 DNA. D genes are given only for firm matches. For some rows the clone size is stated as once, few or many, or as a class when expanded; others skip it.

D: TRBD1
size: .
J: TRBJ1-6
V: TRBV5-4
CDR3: CASSLPRQGRNSPLHF
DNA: TGTGCCAGCAGCTTGCCCAGACAGGGCCGAAATTCACCCCTCCACTTT

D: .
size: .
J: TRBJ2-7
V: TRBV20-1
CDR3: CSASVPLAEQYF
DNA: TGCAGTGCTAGTGTCCCACTAGCCGAGCAGTACTTC

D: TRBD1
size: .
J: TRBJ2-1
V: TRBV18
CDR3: CASSPGFTGGNEQFF
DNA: TGTGCCAGCTCACCAGGATTTACAGGGGGAAATGAGCAGTTCTTC

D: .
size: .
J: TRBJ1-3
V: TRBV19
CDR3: CASSIGQTSGNTIYF
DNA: TGTGCCAGTAGTATTGGGCAGACCTCTGGAAACACCATATATTTT

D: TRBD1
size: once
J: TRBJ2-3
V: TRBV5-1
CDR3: CASSVTGPGADTQYF
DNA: TGCGCCAGCAGCGTGACAGGGCCTGGGGCAGATACGCAGTATTTT

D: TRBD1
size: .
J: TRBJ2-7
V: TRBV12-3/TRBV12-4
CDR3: CASSLQGAYEQYF
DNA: TGTGCCAGCAGTTTACAGGGGGCCTACGAGCAGTACTTC

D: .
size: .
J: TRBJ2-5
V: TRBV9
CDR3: CASSVRQDQETQYF
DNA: TGTGCCAGCAGCGTACGCCAGGATCAGGAGACCCAGTACTTC

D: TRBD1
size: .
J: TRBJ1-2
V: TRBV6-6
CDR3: CASSYAAGGLNGYTF
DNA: TGTGCCAGCAGTTACGCGGCAGGGGGGCTCAATGGCTACACCTTC

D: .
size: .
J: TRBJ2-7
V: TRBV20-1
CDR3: CSALQVNEQYF
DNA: TGCAGTGCTTTACAGGTGAACGAGCAGTACTTC

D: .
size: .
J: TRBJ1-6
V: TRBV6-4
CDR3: CASRDIHSYNSPLHF
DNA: TGTGCCAGCAGGGACATTCACTCCTATAATTCACCCCTCCACTTT

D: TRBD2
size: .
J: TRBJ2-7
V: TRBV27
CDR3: CASSLMTGGPYEQYF
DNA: TGTGCCAGCAGTTTAATGACGGGGGGGCCCTACGAGCAGTACTTC

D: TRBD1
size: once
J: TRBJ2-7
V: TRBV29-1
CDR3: CSVTGTGGHEQYF
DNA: TGCAGCGTGACCGGGACAGGGGGACACGAGCAGTACTTC

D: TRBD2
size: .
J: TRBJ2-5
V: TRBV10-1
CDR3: CAKRAGGRQETQYF
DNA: TGCGCCAAACGGGCGGGGGGCCGCCAAGAGACCCAGTACTTC

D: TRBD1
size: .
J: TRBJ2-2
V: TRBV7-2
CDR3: CASSTTGGDTGELFF
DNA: TGTGCCAGCAGCACTACAGGGGGCGATACCGGGGAGCTGTTTTTT

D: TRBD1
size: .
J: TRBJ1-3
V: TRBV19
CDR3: CASTGVYGNTIYF
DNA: TGTGCCAGCACAGGGGTTTATGGAAACACCATATATTTT

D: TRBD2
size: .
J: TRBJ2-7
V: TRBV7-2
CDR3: CASSSGGVPYEQYF
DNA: TGTGCCAGCAGCTCCGGGGGGGTCCCCTACGAGCAGTACTTC

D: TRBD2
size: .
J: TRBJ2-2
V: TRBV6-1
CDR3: CASSLLAGGTGELFF
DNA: TGTGCCAGCAGTTTGCTAGCGGGGGGTACCGGGGAGCTGTTTTTT

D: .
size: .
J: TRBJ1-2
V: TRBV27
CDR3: CASSLTTGGGTNYGYTF
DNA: TGTGCCAGCAGTTTAACGACAGGTGGGGGAACTAACTATGGCTACACCTTC

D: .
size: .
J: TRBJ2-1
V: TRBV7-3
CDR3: CASSQGNNEQFF
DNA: TGTGCCAGCAGCCAGGGAAACAATGAGCAGTTCTTC

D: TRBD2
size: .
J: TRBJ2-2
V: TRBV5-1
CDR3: CASRPFTGTSMIGELFF
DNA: TGCGCCAGCAGACCATTCACCGGGACTAGCATGATCGGGGAGCTGTTTTTT

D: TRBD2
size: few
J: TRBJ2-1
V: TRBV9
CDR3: CASSVAGTSGYNEQFF
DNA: TGTGCCAGCAGCGTAGCCGGGACTAGCGGCTACAATGAGCAGTTCTTC

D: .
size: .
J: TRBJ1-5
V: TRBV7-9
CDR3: CASSRGLDSNSNQPQHF
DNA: TGTGCCAGCAGCCGCGGCCTCGACAGTAATAGCAATCAGCCCCAGCATTTT